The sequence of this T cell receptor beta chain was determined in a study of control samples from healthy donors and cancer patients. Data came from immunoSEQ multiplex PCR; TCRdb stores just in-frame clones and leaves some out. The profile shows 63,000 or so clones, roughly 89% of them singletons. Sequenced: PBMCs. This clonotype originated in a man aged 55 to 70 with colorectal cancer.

The CDR3 DNA reads TGTGCCAGCAGCGCGAATGCCGGACGGAATCAAGAGACCCAGTACTTC. It translates to CASSANAGRNQETQYF. The chain joins TRBV11-2 to TRBJ2-5; D ambiguous. The CDR3 has 16 amino acids. Germline V gene data show CDR1 as SGHAT and CDR2 as FQNNGV. The V and J ends lost 5 bases and 2 bases respectively, with 18 bases between them.